This TCR beta chain emerged from a study of T-cell memory formation after mild COVID-19. TCRdb independently ran MiXCR on the 5' RACE reads; one entry per CDR3 protein. This repertoire shows 340,000 or so distinct CDR3 sequences, over 10% found once; its top ten account for over 20%. The sample holds many counts of this clonotype. V gave up 0 bases and J gave up 7 bases, with 12 bases separating them. Germline assignment: CDR1 LGHNA and CDR2 YSLEER. The CDR3 is 14 amino acids. The sequence derives from a man between 18 and 35 years old who had mild COVID-19 (a few samples of this study predate the infection). Cell type and time point are not known. Sequencing was carried out using PBMCs or a T cell subset sorted from them (not recorded which). V gene TRBV4-3 combines with J gene TRBJ1-2, with D possibly TRBD1 on 5 matching bases. The CDR3 DNA is TGCGCCAGCAGCCAAGATACCGGGGCTGGTGGCTACACCTTC. Amino acid sequence: CASSQDTGAGGYTF.